These T cell receptor beta chains were read from a single sample in a study of blood T cell repertoires in COVID-19. TCRdb keeps only in-frame clones here, not all; method: immunoSEQ multiplex PCR. This sample has approximately 300,000 clones; approximately 83% occur once, and the top ten carry roughly 4%. The sample was PBMCs or T cells enriched from blood (not recorded which). The receptors shown here come from a woman aged 30 to 39 who had recovered from COVID-19. CDR3s include the opening cysteine and the closing phenylalanine or tryptophan. D genes are given only for firm matches. The listing skips clone size in some rows; elsewhere it reads once, few, many or a size class.

D gene: .
CDR3 length: 13
clone size: .
V gene: TRBV6-5
J gene: TRBJ1-1
CDR3 protein: CASSMAENTEAFF
CDR3 DNA: TGTGCCAGCAGCATGGCAGAGAACACTGAAGCTTTCTTT

D gene: TRBD2
CDR3 length: 17
clone size: .
V gene: TRBV5-4
J gene: TRBJ2-3
CDR3 protein: CASSRGLAGGGTDTQYF
CDR3 DNA: TGTGCCAGCAGCCGAGGCTTGGCGGGGGGAGGCACAGATACGCAGTATTTT

D gene: TRBD1
CDR3 length: 16
clone size: once
V gene: TRBV28
J gene: TRBJ1-4
CDR3 protein: CASGLMPGQGNEKLFF
CDR3 DNA: TGTGCCAGCGGGTTAATGCCGGGACAGGGGAACGAAAAACTGTTTTTT

D gene: TRBD1
CDR3 length: 16
clone size: .
V gene: TRBV28
J gene: TRBJ1-2
CDR3 protein: CASSRIPGQGINGYTF
CDR3 DNA: TGTGCCAGCAGCCGAATTCCGGGACAGGGTATCAATGGCTACACCTTC

D gene: .
CDR3 length: 18
clone size: .
V gene: TRBV27
J gene: TRBJ2-1
CDR3 protein: CASSLYSLRGGHSSEQFF
CDR3 DNA: TGTGCCAGCAGTTTATACTCCCTACGGGGAGGCCATAGTAGTGAGCAGTTCTTC

D gene: .
CDR3 length: 14
clone size: .
V gene: TRBV5-1
J gene: TRBJ2-5
CDR3 protein: CASSLDRNKETQYF
CDR3 DNA: TGCGCCAGCAGCTTGGACAGGAATAAGGAGACCCAGTACTTC

D gene: TRBD2
CDR3 length: 14
clone size: once
V gene: TRBV18
J gene: TRBJ2-7
CDR3 protein: CASSIAGEPYEQYF
CDR3 DNA: TGTGCCAGCTCAATCGCGGGGGAACCCTACGAGCAGTACTTC

D gene: .
CDR3 length: 15
clone size: .
V gene: TRBV14
J gene: TRBJ1-6
CDR3 protein: CASSQSGNANSPLHF
CDR3 DNA: TGTGCCAGCAGCCAGAGCGGGAATGCTAATTCACCCCTCCACTTT

D gene: TRBD1
CDR3 length: 15
clone size: .
V gene: TRBV19
J gene: TRBJ1-5
CDR3 protein: CASSQDRGPRQPQHF
CDR3 DNA: TGTGCCAGTAGCCAGGACAGGGGGCCTCGCCAGCCCCAGCATTTT

D gene: .
CDR3 length: 13
clone size: .
V gene: TRBV27
J gene: TRBJ2-7
CDR3 protein: CASSLAGNYEQYF
CDR3 DNA: TGTGCCAGCAGTTTAGCGGGCAACTACGAGCAGTACTTC